This T cell receptor (beta chain) was captured in a study of Graves' ophthalmopathy and Graves' hyperthyroidism. Background on the study: Untreated patients at initial diagnosis provided peripheral blood.

This CDR3 has 14 amino acids. The V gene lost 0 bases and the J gene lost 1 base, with 6 bases spanning the gap. Germline V gene sequence: CDR1 MNHEY, CDR2 SVGAGI. Study-wide points: A 13-signature model separated ophthalmopathy from stable hyperthyroidism, reaching 85% to 90% sensitivity and less than 82% specificity cross-validated. Among thyroid clonotypes expanded above 0.001 frequency, most also appeared in blood.

This clonotype was observed at least ten times. Its antigen is currently unknown. Amplification targeted the TCR beta CDR3 regions, with RNA transcripts as the source material. RT-PCR in the first round used HTBI primers; a second-round multiplex PCR followed. In TCRdb, the multiplex PCR reads were re-called with MiXCR into one record per CDR3 protein. The table lists hundreds of thousands of distinct CDR3 sequences, approximately 15% of them singletons. The gene calls are TRBV6-5 and TRBJ1-1; D remains unclear. The specimen sequenced was blood. The TCR was taken from a woman in her 30s with Graves' ophthalmopathy. The CDR3 nucleotides read TGTGCCAGCAGTTACTCGATCGAGAACACTGAAGCTTTCTTT. This gives the protein CASSYSIENTEAFF.